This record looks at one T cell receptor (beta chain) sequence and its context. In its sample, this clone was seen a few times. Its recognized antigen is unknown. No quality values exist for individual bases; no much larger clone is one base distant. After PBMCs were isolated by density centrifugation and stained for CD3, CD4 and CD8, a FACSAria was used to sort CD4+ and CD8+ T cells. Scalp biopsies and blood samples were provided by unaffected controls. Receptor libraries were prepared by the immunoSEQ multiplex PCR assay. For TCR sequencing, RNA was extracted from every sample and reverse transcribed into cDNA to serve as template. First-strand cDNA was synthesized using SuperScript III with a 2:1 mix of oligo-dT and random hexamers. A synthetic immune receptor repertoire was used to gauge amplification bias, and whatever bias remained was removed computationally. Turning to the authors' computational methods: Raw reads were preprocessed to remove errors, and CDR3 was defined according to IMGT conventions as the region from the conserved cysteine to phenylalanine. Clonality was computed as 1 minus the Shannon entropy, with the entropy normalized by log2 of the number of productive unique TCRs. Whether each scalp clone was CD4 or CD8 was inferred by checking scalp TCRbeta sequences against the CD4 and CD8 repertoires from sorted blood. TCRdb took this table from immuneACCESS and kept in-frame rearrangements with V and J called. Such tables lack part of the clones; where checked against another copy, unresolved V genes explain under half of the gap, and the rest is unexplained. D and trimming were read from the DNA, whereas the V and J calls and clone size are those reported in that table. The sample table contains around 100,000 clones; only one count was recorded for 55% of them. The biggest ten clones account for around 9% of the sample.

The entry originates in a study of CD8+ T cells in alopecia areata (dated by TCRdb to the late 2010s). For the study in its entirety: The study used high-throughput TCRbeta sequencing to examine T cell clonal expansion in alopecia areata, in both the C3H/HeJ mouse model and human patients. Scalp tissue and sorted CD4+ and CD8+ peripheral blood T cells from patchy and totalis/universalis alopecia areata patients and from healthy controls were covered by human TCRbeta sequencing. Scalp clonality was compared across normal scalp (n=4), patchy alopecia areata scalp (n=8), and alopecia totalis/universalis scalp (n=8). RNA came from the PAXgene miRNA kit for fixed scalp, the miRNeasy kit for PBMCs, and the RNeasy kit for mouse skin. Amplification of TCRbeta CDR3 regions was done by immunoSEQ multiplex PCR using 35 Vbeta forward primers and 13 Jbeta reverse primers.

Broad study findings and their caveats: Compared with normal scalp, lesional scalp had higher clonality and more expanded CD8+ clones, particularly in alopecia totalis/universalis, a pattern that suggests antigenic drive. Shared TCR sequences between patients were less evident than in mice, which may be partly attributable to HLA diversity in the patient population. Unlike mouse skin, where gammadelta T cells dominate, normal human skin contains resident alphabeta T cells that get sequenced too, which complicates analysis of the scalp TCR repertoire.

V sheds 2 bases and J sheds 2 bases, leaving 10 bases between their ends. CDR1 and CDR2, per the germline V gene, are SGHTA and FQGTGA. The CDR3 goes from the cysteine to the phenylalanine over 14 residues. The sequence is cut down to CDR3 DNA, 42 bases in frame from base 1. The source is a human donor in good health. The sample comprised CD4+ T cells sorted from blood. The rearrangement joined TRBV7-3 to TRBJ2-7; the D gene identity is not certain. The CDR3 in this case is CASSLEPSPYEQYF. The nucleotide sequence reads TGTGCCAGCAGCTTAGAACCGTCGCCCTACGAGCAGTACTTC.